The clone carrying this T cell receptor beta chain appeared once. Its antigen is currently unknown. This specimen comes from a study of cytomegalovirus exposure and HLA in healthy donors. The assay was immunoSEQ multiplex PCR, and TCRdb's table has in-frame clones only and misses some. The sample gives roughly 75,000 clones, over 80% of which show up once; 2.5% to 3% is in the top ten. Study findings and constraints: Cytomegalovirus association was assigned to approximately 180 TCR beta chains.

Germline V gene data show CDR1 as MNHEY and CDR2 as SMNVEV (reference sequence). The CDR3 is 12 amino acids. Trimming removed 6 bases from V and 6 bases from J, with 10 bases in between. This sequence joins TRBV27 and TRBJ2-3; no clear D. Material: PBMCs. The sequence was obtained from a man aged 25 to 40 in good health and CMV-seronegative. CDR3: CASRTALDTQYF. As DNA, the CDR3 is TGTGCCAGCAGAACAGCTTTGGATACGCAGTATTTT.